Listed here is a single T cell receptor beta chain. The antigen remains unidentified. The method was immunoSEQ multiplex PCR; TCRdb's version includes in-frame clones alone and lacks a portion of them. This repertoire shows almost 400,000 clones, about nine tenths found once; its top ten account for around 1.9%. The treatment is: approximately 18 received Ad26.COV2.S at low or high dose, single or two shots; several received placebo; per-sample allocation not given. Samples were taken on day 63 after the first vaccine or placebo injection. A Boston adult aged 18-55 years was the donor. Germline lookup yields CDR1 SGHVS and CDR2 FQNEAQ. The CDR3 sequence is 14 residues long. The V gene lost 5 bases and the J gene lost 6 bases, with 13 bases spanning the gap. The data are from a study of Ad26.COV2.S vaccination and SARS-CoV-2 variants. About the research overall: The Ad26.COV2.S arm of the COV1001 trial was where the donor was placed. The authors gave Ad26.COV2.S intramuscularly, either once or twice 56 days apart.

Study observations and caveats: Reportedly, after vaccination the spike-specific CD8+ and CD4+ T cell responses displayed substantial breadth.

The sequence came from a person between 18 and 59 years old who received the Ad26.COV2.S COVID-19 vaccine or a placebo. The material was peripheral blood, obtained in a trial of Ad26.COV2.S vaccine versus placebo. J is TRBJ2-2 and V is TRBV7-8; a weak D match, TRBD2 (5 bases). The CDR3 sequence is CASSTSSEPGELFF. For the CDR3, the DNA is TGTGCCAGCAGCACCAGTAGCGAACCCGGGGAGCTGTTTTTT.